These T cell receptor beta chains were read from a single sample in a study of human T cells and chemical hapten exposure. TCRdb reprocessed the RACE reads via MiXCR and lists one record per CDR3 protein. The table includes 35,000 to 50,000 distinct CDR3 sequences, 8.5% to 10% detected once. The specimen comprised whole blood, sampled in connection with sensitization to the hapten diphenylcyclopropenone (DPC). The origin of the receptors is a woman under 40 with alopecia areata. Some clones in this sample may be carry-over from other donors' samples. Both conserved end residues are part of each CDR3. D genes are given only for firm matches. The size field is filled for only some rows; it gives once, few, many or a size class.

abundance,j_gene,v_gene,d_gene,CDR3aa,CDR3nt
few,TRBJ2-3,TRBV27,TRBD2,CASSFGGGITDTQYF,TGTGCCAGCAGTTTCGGCGGGGGGATCACAGATACGCAGTATTTT
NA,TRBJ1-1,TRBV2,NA,CASKGLTNTEAFF,TGTGCCAGCAAGGGACTCACGAACACTGAAGCTTTCTTT
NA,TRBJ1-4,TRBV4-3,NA,CASSQTTATNEKLFF,TGCGCCAGCAGCCAAACCACCGCAACTAATGAAAAACTGTTTTTT
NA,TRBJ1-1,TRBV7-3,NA,CASSLTGYTEAFF,TGTGCCAGCAGCTTAACAGGGTACACTGAAGCTTTCTTT
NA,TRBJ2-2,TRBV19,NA,CATSWTENTGELFF,TGTGCCACCTCCTGGACAGAAAACACCGGGGAGCTGTTTTTT
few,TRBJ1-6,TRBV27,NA,CASSLSGQGQYQYPLHF,TGTGCCAGCAGTTTATCGGGGCAGGGCCAGTATCAGTACCCCCTCCACTTT
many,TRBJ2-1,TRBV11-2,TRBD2,CASSSQRGGTNEQFF,TGTGCCAGCAGCTCCCAGCGGGGGGGTACCAATGAGCAGTTCTTC
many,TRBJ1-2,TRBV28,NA,CATVNLNGYTF,TGTGCCACCGTTAATCTCAATGGCTACACCTTC
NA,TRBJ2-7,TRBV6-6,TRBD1,CASSQTGDYEQYF,TGTGCCAGCAGCCAAACAGGGGACTACGAGCAGTACTTC
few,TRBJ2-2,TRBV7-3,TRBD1,CASRSPGQGNTGELFF,TGTGCCAGCAGATCACCGGGACAGGGGAACACCGGGGAGCTGTTTTTT
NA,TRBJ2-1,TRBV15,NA,CATSRTLGNEQFF,TGTGCCACCAGCAGGACACTAGGCAATGAGCAGTTCTTC
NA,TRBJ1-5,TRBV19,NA,CASSMAIPVNQPQHF,TGTGCCAGTAGTATGGCTATTCCGGTGAATCAGCCCCAGCATTTT
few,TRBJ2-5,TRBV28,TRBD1,CASSRDRVQETQYF,TGTGCCAGCAGTCGGGACAGGGTACAAGAGACCCAGTACTTC
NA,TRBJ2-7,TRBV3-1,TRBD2,CASSRGLAGSREQYF,TGTGCCAGCAGCCGGGGACTAGCGGGGTCACGCGAGCAGTACTTC
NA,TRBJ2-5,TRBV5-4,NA,CASSRHKETQYF,TGTGCCAGCAGCCGTCATAAAGAGACCCAGTACTTC
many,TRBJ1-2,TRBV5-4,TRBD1,CASSSPRQGAHGYTF,TGTGCCAGCAGCTCACCCCGACAGGGGGCTCATGGCTACACCTTC
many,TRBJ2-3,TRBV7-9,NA,CASSLWTTTDTQYF,TGTGCCAGCAGCTTATGGACCACCACAGATACGCAGTATTTT
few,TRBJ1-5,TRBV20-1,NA,CSAGGHLNQPQHF,TGCAGTGCTGGCGGACACCTCAATCAGCCCCAGCATTTT
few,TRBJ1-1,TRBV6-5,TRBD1,CASSYIRGNTEAFF,TGTGCCAGCAGTTACATCAGGGGGAATACTGAAGCTTTCTTT
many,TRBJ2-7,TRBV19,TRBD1,CASSELRDSTTYEQYF,TGTGCCAGTAGTGAACTCCGGGACAGCACAACCTACGAGCAGTACTTC
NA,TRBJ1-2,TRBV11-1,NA,CASSLASGRAGYTF,TGTGCCAGCAGCTTAGCGTCGGGAAGGGCCGGCTACACCTTC
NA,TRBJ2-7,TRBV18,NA,CASSPDGSYEQYF,TGTGCCAGCTCACCGGACGGTTCCTACGAGCAGTACTTC
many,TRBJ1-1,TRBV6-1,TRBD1,CASDGTEVMNTEAFF,TGTGCCAGCGATGGGACAGAAGTCATGAACACTGAAGCTTTCTTT
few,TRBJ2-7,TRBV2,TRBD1,CASRTGSSYEQYF,TGTGCCAGCCGGACAGGGAGCTCCTACGAGCAGTACTTC
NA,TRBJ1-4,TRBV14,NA,CASSQGIGHLFGEKLFF,TGTGCCAGCAGCCAAGGGATAGGTCATCTATTCGGAGAAAAACTGTTTTTT
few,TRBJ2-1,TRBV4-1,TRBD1,CASSQESQGARNEQFF,TGCGCCAGCAGCCAAGAGTCGCAGGGGGCGCGCAATGAGCAGTTCTTC
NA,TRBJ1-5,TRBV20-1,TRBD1,CSAPDLGQGSRYSNQPQHF,TGCAGTGCGCCGGACCTGGGACAGGGTAGCCGCTATAGCAATCAGCCCCAGCATTTT
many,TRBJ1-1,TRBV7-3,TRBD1,CASSLQSTGRGTEAFF,TGTGCCAGCAGCTTACAATCGACAGGGAGAGGCACTGAAGCTTTCTTT
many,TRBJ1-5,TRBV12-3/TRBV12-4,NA,CASSFQQGPVHQPQHF,TGTGCCAGCAGTTTTCAGCAGGGACCGGTTCATCAGCCCCAGCATTTT
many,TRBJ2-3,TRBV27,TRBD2,CASRGSGGLDTQYF,TGTGCCAGCCGAGGGAGCGGGGGGTTAGATACGCAGTATTTT
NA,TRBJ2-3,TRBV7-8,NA,CASSPWTGAADTQYF,TGTGCCAGCAGCCCCTGGACGGGAGCGGCAGATACGCAGTATTTT
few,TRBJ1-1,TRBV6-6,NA,CASSYTGENTEAFF,TGTGCCAGCAGTTACACTGGGGAGAACACTGAAGCTTTCTTT
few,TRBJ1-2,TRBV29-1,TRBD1,CSARQGDNYGYTF,TGCAGCGCCCGACAGGGTGATAACTATGGCTACACCTTC
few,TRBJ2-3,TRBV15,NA,CATSREPGPDTQYF,TGTGCCACCAGCAGAGAGCCAGGCCCCGATACGCAGTATTTT
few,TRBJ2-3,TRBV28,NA,CASSFADSTDTQYF,TGTGCCAGCAGTTTTGCGGATAGCACAGATACGCAGTATTTT
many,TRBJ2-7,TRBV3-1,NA,CASSRSWGPTGQYF,TGTGCCAGCAGCCGATCATGGGGACCGACTGGGCAGTACTTC
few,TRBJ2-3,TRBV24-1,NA,CATSDSGTRTDTQYF,TGTGCCACCAGTGATTCCGGGACTCGCACAGATACGCAGTATTTT
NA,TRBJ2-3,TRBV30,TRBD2,CAWSVSSGGLTDTQYF,TGTGCCTGGAGTGTGAGTAGCGGGGGGCTCACAGATACGCAGTATTTT
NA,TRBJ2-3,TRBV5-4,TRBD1,CASSLGQGRADTQYF,TGTGCCAGCAGCCTCGGACAGGGAAGGGCAGATACGCAGTATTTT
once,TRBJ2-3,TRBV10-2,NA,CASSQTGGTDTQYF,TGCGCCAGCAGCCAGACAGGAGGCACAGATACGCAGTATTTT
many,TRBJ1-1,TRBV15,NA,CATSRDPQANTEAFF,TGTGCCACCAGCAGAGATCCGCAGGCGAACACTGAAGCTTTCTTT
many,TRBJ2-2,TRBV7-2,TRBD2,CASSWTSGGAGELFF,TGTGCCAGCAGCTGGACTAGCGGGGGGGCCGGGGAGCTGTTTTTT
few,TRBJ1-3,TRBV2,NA,CATLETGNTIYF,TGTGCCACCCTTGAAACTGGAAACACCATATATTTT
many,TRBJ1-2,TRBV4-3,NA,CASSQTGYGYTF,TGCGCCAGCAGCCAAACAGGCTATGGCTACACCTTC
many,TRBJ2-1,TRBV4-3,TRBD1,CASSQEQGRREQFF,TGCGCCAGCAGCCAAGAACAGGGGAGACGGGAGCAGTTCTTC
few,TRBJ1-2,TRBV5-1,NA,CASSLGPGANYGYTF,TGCGCCAGCAGCTTGGGCCCAGGGGCCAACTATGGCTACACCTTC
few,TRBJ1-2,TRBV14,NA,CASSQEPPGITYGYTF,TGTGCCAGCAGCCAAGAGCCCCCAGGAATTACCTATGGCTACACCTTC
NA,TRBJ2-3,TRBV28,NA,CASRSATRTQYF,TGTGCCAGCAGGAGCGCCACACGTACGCAGTATTTT
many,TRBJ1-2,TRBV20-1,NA,CSAGRGANYGYTF,TGCAGTGCCGGTCGGGGGGCTAACTATGGCTACACCTTC
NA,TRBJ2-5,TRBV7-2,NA,CASSLSSGKQETQYF,TGTGCCAGCAGCTTAAGTTCCGGGAAACAAGAGACCCAGTACTTC